This TCR beta chain appears in the sequencing data of a study of blood T cells in healthy people across ages. A second PCR of roughly 6 to 12 cycles used a sample-barcoded 5' primer and a J-beta primer mix. TCRdb passed the 5' RACE reads through MiXCR, listing each CDR3 protein once. Of around 1,000,000 distinct CDR3 sequences in the sample, more than 30% were seen once. Deletions cut 5 bases from V and 4 bases from J, with 16 bases between. There are 15 residues in the CDR3. The germline V gene encodes CDR1 SGHTA and CDR2 FQGNSA. This chain joins TRBV7-2 and TRBJ2-3; no clear D. Sequencing was carried out using blood. This receptor was identified in a young man in good health. In DNA form, the CDR3 reads TGTGCCAGCAGCCCCGCACCCAGAAACTCAGATACGCAGTATTTT. Translating gives CASSPAPRNSDTQYF.